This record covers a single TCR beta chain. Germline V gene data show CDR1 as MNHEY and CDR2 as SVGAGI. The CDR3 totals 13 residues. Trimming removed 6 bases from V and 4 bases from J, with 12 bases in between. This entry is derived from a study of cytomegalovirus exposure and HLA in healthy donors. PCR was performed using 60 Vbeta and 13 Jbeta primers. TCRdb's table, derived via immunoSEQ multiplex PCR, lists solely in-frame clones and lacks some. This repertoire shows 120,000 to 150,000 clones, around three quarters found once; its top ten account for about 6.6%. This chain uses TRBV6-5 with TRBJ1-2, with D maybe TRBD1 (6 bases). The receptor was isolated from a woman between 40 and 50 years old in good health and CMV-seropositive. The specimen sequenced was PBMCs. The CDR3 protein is CASSPQGTYGYTF. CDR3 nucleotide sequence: TGTGCCAGCAGCCCGCAGGGGACCTATGGCTACACCTTC.